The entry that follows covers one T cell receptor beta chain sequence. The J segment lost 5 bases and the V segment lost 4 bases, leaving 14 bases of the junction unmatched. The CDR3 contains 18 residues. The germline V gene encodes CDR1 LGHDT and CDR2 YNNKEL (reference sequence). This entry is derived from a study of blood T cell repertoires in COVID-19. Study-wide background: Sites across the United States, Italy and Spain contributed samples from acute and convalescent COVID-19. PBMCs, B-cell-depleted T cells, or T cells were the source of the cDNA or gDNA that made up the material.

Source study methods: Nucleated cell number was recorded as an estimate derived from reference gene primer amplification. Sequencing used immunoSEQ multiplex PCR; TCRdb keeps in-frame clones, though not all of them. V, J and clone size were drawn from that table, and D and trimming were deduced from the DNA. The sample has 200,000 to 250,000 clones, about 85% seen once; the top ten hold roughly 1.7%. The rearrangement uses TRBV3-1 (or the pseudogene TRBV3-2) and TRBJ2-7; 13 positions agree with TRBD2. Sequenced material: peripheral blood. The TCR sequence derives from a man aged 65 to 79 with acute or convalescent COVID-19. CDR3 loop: CASSLGLAGLLTINEQYF. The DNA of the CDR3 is TGTGCCAGCAGCCTGGGACTAGCGGGACTCCTCACGATAAACGAGCAGTACTTC.